One sample yielded the 14 T cell receptor beta chains listed below, sequenced in a study of blood T cell repertoires in COVID-19. Libraries were prepared by immunoSEQ multiplex PCR; TCRdb keeps only in-frame clonotypes and omits some of them. The repertoire holds approximately 350,000 clones, with about 86% as singletons. The sequencing sample was made of peripheral blood. These receptors were obtained from a woman between 55 and 75 years old with COVID-19, enrolled during active disease.

The chain combines TRBV6-6 with TRBJ2-7; no firm D call. The CDR3 covers 12 residues. V was clipped by 4 bases and J by 4 bases, with 8 bases between them. The V gene's germline CDR1 is MNHNY and CDR2 SVGAGI (reference sequence). CDR3 nucleotides: TGTGCCAGCAGTTCCCTGACATACGAGCAGTACTTC. It yields the protein CASSSLTYEQYF.

The J gene is TRBJ1-2, the V gene TRBV6-6, with unresolved D. V was clipped by 3 bases and J by 6 bases, with 5 bases between them. The CDR3 runs to 11 residues. CDR1 and CDR2 from the germline V gene are MNHNY and SVGAGI (reference sequence). Written as DNA, the CDR3 is TGTGCCAGCAGTTATGAGGATGGCTACACCTTC. Translated: CASSYEDGYTF.

The J gene is TRBJ2-3, the V gene TRBV4-3, with TRBD2 as a possible D gene (6 bases). This CDR3 spans 18 amino acids. CDR1 is LGHNA and CDR2 is YSLEER in the germline V gene. V dropped 3 bases and J dropped 1 base, with 20 bases sitting between them. CDR3: CASSQSNWRGEGTDTQYF. CDR3 in DNA: TGCGCCAGCAGCCAGTCTAACTGGAGGGGTGAGGGCACAGATACGCAGTATTTT.

CDR3 in amino acids: CASSYETGWYKDTEAFF. Here the CDR3 DNA reads TGTGCCAGCAGTTACGAGACAGGGTGGTATAAGGACACTGAAGCTTTCTTT. This rearrangement joins TRBV6-2 or TRBV6-3 to TRBJ1-1; 7 bases fit TRBD1. The V gene's germline CDR1 is MNHEY and CDR2 SVGEGT. This CDR3 has 17 residues. Trimming at V came to 2 bases and at J to 3 bases, leaving 12 bases not matched to a gene.

This sequence joins TRBV5-1 and TRBJ2-2; TRBD1 matches at 8 bases. The length of the CDR3 is 15 residues. Per the germline V gene, CDR1 is SGHRS and CDR2 is YFSETQ. The V gene end was trimmed by 2 bases and the J gene end by 6 bases; junction bases not matched to a gene: 6. DNA of the CDR3: TGCGCCAGCAGCTTATCGGTACAGGGGGCCGGGGAGCTGTTTTTT. Amino acid sequence: CASSLSVQGAGELFF.

This rearrangement joins TRBV6-5 to TRBJ2-1; 10 positions agree with TRBD1. The CDR3 sequence is 14 residues long. Germline V lookup: CDR1 MNHEY, CDR2 SVGAGI. V lost 4 bases to trimming and J lost 7 bases; unmatched junction nucleotides: 4. The CDR3 nucleotides are TGTGCCAGCAGTTGGGACAGGGGACGTAATGAGCAGTTCTTC. This translates into CASSWDRGRNEQFF.

DNA of the CDR3: TGTGCCAGCAGCCCACTAGCGGGGGGCCATTCCTACAATGAGCAGTTCTTC. Its protein is CASSPLAGGHSYNEQFF. The chain links TRBV7-6 to TRBJ2-1; 12 bases line up with TRBD2. The germline CDR1 and CDR2 sequences are SGHVS and FNYEAQ. V was clipped by 5 bases and J by 1 base; unmatched bases: 6. CDR3 length equals 17 residues.

This clone turned up a few times. V usage is TRBV5-1 and J usage is TRBJ2-2; the match to TRBD1 covers 7 bases. The CDR3 has 15 amino acids. V dropped 4 bases and J dropped 4; count of bases not matched to a gene: 7. Germline-derived CDR1 and CDR2 are SGHRS and YFSETQ. The CDR3 nucleotides are TGCGCCAGCAGCGCCGAGACAGGGACCACCGGGGAGCTGTTTTTT. It codes for CASSAETGTTGELFF.

V gene TRBV6-4 combines with J gene TRBJ1-5; D remains ambiguous. Germline V CDR1 and CDR2: MRHNA, SNTAGT. V lost 7 bases and J 0 bases, leaving 13 bases between the germline ends. The CDR3 loop spans 15 amino acids. The CDR3 DNA is TGTGCCAGCAAGCCCGCGGCATATAGCAATCAGCCCCAGCATTTT. Translation gives CASKPAAYSNQPQHF.

V is TRBV7-2 and J is TRBJ2-7; possibly TRBD2 for D (6 bases). CDR3 length: 15 residues. In germline, CDR1 is SGHTA, CDR2 FQGNSA. Trimming took 6 bases from V and 6 from J, leaving 21 bases between them. In DNA, the CDR3 is TGTGCCAGCAGGGGCGCGGGGCGAGTACTAAGCGAGCAGTACTTC. As protein: CASRGAGRVLSEQYF.

The J gene is TRBJ2-5, the V gene TRBV7-2; 8 bases agree with TRBD2. The V gene's germline CDR1 is SGHTA and CDR2 FQGNSA. Losses at the gene ends were 4 bases for V and 4 bases for J; bases not matched to a gene: 8. The CDR3 loop spans 15 amino acids. The CDR3 here is CASSSKRGPTETQYF. In DNA, the CDR3 is TGTGCCAGCAGCTCCAAGCGGGGGCCGACAGAGACCCAGTACTTC.

This clone was detected only once. The CDR3 region has the DNA TGCGCCAGCAGCCAATCCGTCCCAAGCCAATCCTACAATGAGCAGTTCTTC. This gives the protein CASSQSVPSQSYNEQFF. This chain links TRBV4-1 with TRBJ2-1; no definite D call. This CDR3 is built from 17 residues. V gave up 2 bases and J gave up 1 base, with 15 bases separating them. The germline V gene encodes CDR1 MGHRA and CDR2 YSYEKL.

This chain joins TRBV18 and TRBJ1-2; no firm D call. The V gene lost 2 bases and the J gene lost 2 bases, with 12 bases spanning the gap. The germline gives CDR1 KGHSH, CDR2 LQKENI. The CDR3 is made up of 15 amino acids. The CDR3 region is CASSPGLDYNYGYTF. In DNA, the CDR3 is TGTGCCAGCTCACCAGGGTTGGACTACAACTATGGCTACACCTTC.

This chain connects TRBV11-2 to TRBJ2-2, with a possible D match to TRBD1 (5 bases). The CDR3 sequence is 14 residues long. Trimming pared 5 bases from V and 1 base from J, leaving 8 bases between. The germline CDR1 and CDR2 sequences are SGHAT and FQNNGV. The CDR3 loop reads CASSLQGNTGELFF. The CDR3 DNA reads as TGTGCCAGCAGCCTCCAGGGGAACACCGGGGAGCTGTTTTTT.